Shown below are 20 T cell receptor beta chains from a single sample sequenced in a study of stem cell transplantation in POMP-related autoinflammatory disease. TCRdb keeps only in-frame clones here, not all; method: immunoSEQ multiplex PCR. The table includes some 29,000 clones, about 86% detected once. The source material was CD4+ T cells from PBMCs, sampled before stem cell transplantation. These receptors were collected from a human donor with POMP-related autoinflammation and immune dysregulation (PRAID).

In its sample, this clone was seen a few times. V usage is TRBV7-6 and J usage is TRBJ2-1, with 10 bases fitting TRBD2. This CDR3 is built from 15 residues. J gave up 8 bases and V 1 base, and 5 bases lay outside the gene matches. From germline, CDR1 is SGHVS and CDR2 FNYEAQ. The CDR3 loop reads CASSLGLAGVYEQFF. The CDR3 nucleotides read TGTGCCAGCAGCTTAGGGCTAGCGGGAGTTTATGAGCAGTTCTTC.

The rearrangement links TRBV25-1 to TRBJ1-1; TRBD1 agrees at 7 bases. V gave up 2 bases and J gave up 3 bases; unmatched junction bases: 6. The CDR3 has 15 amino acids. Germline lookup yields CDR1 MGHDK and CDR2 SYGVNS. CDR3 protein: CASSEGQGDDTEAFF. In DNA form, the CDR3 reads TGTGCCAGCAGTGAAGGGCAGGGGGACGACACTGAAGCTTTCTTT.

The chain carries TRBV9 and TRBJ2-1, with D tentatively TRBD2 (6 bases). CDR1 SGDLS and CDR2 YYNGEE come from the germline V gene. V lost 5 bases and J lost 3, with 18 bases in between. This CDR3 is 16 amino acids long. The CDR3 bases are TGTGCCAGCAGTCGCCGTGGGCGGGGAAACTACAATGAGCAGTTCTTC. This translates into CASSRRGRGNYNEQFF.

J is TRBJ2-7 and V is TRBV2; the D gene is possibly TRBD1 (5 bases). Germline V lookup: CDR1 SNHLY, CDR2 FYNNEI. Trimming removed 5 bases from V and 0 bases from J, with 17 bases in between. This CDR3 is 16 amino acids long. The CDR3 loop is CASSSDLLTASYEQYF. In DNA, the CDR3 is TGTGCCAGCAGTTCCGACCTCCTGACAGCCTCCTACGAGCAGTACTTC.

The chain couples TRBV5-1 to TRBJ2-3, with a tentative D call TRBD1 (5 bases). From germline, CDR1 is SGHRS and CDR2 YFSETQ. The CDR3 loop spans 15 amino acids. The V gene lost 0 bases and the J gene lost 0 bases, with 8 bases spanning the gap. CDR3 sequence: CASSLAGYSTDTQYF. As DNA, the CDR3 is TGCGCCAGCAGCTTGGCAGGGTATAGCACAGATACGCAGTATTTT. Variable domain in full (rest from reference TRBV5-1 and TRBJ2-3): KAGVTQTPRYLIKTRGQQVTLSCSPISGHRSVSWYQQTPGQGLQFLFEYFSETQRNKGNFPGRFSGRQFSNSRSEMNVSTLELGDSALYLCASSLAGYSTDTQYFGPGTRLTVL.

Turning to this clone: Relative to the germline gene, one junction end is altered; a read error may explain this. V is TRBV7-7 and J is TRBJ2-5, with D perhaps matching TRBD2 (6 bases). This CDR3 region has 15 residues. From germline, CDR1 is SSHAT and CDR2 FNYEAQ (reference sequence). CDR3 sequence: CASSLAPGRGETQYF. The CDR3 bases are TGTGCTAGCAGCTTAGCGCCGGGACGGGGGGAGACCCAGTACTTC.

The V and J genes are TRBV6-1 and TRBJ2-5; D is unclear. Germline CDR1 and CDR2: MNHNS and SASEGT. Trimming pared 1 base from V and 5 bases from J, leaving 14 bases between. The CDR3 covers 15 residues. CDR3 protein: CASSEGVNIRETQYF. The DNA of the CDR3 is TGTGCCAGCAGTGAAGGGGTCAACATACGGGAGACCCAGTACTTC.

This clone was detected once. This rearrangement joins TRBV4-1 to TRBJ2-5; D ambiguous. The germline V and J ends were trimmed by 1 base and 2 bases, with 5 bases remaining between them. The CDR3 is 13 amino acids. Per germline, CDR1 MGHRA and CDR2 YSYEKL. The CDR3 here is CASSQGAQETQYF. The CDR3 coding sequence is TGCGCCAGCAGCCAAGGGGCGCAAGAGACCCAGTACTTC.

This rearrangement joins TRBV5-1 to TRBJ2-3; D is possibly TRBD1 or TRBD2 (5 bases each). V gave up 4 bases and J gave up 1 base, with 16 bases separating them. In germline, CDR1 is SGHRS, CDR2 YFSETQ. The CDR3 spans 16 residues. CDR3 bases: TGCGCCAGCAGCCCTATGTGGGGGTTAGGCACAGATACGCAGTATTTT. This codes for CASSPMWGLGTDTQYF.

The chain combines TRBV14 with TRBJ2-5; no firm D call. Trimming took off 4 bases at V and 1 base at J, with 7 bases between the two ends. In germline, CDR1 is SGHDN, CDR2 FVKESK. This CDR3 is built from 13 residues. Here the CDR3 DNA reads TGTGCCAGCAGCCGGAATCCCCAAGAGACCCAGTACTTC. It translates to CASSRNPQETQYF.

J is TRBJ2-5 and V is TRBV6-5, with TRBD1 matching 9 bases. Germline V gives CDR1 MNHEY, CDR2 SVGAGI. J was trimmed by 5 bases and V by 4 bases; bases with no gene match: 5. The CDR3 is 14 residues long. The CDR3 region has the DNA TGTGCCAGCAGTTTACAGGGGGCTATGGAGACCCAGTACTTC. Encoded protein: CASSLQGAMETQYF.

CDR3 DNA sequence: TGTGCCAGCAGCAGACTAGCGGACCAAGAGACCCAGTACTTC. It is translated as CASSRLADQETQYF. The rearrangement uses TRBV5-6 and TRBJ2-5; TRBD2 matches 9 bases. From germline, CDR1 is SGHDT and CDR2 YYEEEE. V lost 4 bases to trimming and J lost 0 bases; unmatched junction nucleotides: 1. The CDR3 runs 14 residues. The complete variable domain, with remaining parts taken from reference TRBV5-6 and TRBJ2-5, reads DAGVTQSPTHLIKTRGQQVTLRCSPKSGHDTVSWYQQALGQGPQFIFQYYEEEERQRGNFPDRFSGHQFPNYSSELNVNALLLGDSALYLCASSRLADQETQYFGPGTRLLVL.

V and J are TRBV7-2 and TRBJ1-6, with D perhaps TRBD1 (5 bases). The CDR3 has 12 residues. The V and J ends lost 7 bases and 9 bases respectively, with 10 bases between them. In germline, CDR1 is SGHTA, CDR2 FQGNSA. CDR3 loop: CASTPGLSPLHF. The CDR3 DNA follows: TGTGCCAGCACCCCGGGACTTTCACCCCTCCACTTT.

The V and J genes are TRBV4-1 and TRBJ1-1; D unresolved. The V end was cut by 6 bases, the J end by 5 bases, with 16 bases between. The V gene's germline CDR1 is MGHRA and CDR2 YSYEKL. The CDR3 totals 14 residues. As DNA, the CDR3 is TGCGCCAGCAGTTTCAGCGATATGGGGACTGAAGCTTTCTTT. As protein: CASSFSDMGTEAFF.

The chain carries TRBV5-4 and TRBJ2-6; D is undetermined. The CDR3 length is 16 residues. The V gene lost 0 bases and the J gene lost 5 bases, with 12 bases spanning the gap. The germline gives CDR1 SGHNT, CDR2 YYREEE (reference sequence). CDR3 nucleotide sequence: TGTGCCAGCAGCTTGGCGGGTTTGGTTAGGGCCAACGTCCTGACTTTC. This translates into CASSLAGLVRANVLTF.

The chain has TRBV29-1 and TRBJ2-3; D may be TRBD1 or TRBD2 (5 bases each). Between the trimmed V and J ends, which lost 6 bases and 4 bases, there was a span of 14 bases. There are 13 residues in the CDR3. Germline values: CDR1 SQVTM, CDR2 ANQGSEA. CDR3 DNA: TGCAGCGTACTCTCAGGGAGCTCAGATACGCAGTATTTT. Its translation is CSVLSGSSDTQYF.

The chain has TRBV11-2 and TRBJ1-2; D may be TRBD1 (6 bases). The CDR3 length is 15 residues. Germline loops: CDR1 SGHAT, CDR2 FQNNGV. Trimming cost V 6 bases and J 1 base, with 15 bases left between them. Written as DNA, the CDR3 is TGTGCCAGCAGTCTCAGACAGGCCTTTAACTATGGCTACACCTTC. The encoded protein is CASSLRQAFNYGYTF.

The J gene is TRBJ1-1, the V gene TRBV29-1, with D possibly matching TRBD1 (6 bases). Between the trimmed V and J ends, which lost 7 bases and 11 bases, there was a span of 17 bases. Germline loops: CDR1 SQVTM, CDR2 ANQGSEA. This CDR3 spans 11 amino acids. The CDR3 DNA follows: TGCAGCGCTACCAACAGGGTCTCGGCTTTCTTT. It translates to CSATNRVSAFF.

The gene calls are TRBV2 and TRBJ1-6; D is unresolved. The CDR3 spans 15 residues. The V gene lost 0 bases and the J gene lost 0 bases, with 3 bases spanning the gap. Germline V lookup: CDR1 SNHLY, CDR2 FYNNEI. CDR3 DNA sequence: TGTGCCAGCAGTGAAGCTCACTCCTATAATTCACCCCTCCACTTT. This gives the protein CASSEAHSYNSPLHF.

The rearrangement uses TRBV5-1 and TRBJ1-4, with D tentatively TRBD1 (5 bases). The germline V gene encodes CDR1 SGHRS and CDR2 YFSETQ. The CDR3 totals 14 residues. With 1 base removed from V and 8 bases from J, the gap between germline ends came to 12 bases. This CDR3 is CASSLRQGGEKLFF. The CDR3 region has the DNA TGCGCCAGCAGCTTGAGGCAGGGAGGCGAAAAACTGTTTTTT. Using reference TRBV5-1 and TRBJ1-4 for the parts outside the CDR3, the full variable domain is KAGVTQTPRYLIKTRGQQVTLSCSPISGHRSVSWYQQTPGQGLQFLFEYFSETQRNKGNFPGRFSGRQFSNSRSEMNVSTLELGDSALYLCASSLRQGGEKLFFGSGTQLSVL.